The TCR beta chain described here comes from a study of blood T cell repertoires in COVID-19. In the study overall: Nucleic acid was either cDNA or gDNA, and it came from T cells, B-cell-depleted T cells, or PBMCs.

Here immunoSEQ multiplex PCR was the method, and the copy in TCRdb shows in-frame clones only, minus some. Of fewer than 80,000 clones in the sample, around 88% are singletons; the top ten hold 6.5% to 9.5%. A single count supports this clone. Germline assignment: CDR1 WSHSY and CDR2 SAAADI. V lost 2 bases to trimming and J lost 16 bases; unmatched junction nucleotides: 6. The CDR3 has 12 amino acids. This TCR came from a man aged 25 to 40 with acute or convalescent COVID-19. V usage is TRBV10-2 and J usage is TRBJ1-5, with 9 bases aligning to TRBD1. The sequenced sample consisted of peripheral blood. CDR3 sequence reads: CASSEGDRVQHF. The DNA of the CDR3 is TGCGCCAGCAGTGAGGGGGACAGGGTGCAACATTTT.